This T cell receptor beta chain was sequenced for a study of HIV-infected patients and healthy controls (TCRdb year 2014). Concerning the study at large: Although they stayed below normal ranges, CD4 counts in most of the 16 patients rose modestly but significantly after three months of therapy. Viral load became undetectable in 11 of 16 patients by the second bleed and in all patients after a further year of therapy. The question the study tested was whether immune perturbation and reconstitution could be captured by deep TCR repertoire sequencing of small blood samples from HIV patients. CD8 counts showed no consistent shift during early therapy, whereas the CD4:CD8 ratio rose slightly. Overall T-cell lymphocytopenia was not observed in the patients, and no significant difference from controls was found in total CDR3 counts per chain.

SuperScript III was used to reverse transcribe 500 ng RNA with primers targeting the alpha and beta constant regions. Alpha and beta chain libraries were generated separately via chain-specific third strand synthesis with multiplexing indices. The protocol used a single primer pair to amplify all rearrangements within a chain, which avoided primer bias, and attached molecular barcodes to each cDNA molecule. T4 RNA Ligase 1 joined purified cDNA to a 5' RACE adapter that carried a random hexamer and the SP2 sequencing primer site. The authors primed second strand synthesis from the SP2 site with Phusion polymerase and used slow temperature ramps to favor optimal annealing. Two random hexamer sequences, both added before amplification and joined together, made up the 12-nucleotide barcode of each molecule. A brief initial PCR introduced P5 and P7 adapter elements together with a second index, and a roughly 24-cycle amplification PCR using P5s and P7 primers was subsequently performed. The libraries went through approximately 25 PCR cycles in total, were quantified on a Qubit, were sized on a Bioanalyzer, and were diluted to approximately 3.6 nM. Normalized libraries were sequenced on an Illumina MiSeq with 2 x 250 paired-end kits. Reverse transcription reactions were cleaned up on MinElute columns and eluted into 7.5 to 10 ul Tris-Cl. The adapter ligations were run for 23 hours at 16 degrees C, and AMPure XP beads at a 1:1 ratio were afterwards used to clean them. Under the source paper's analysis protocol: Demultiplexed FASTQ files were processed with a modified Decombinator that output V, J, insert and barcode information. Sequences that shared a barcode but differed from the dominant sequence were treated as errors and discarded, and barcodes were clustered at Levenshtein distance 3 and counted to estimate the original cDNA molecules. For downstream analyses, the R packages ineq, vegan, igraph and RCytoscape were used, along with IMGT nomenclature and CDR3 definitions. The authors computed V gene usage over distinct sequences and counted each TCR a single time to avoid skew from clonal expansion. Within a donor, similarity networks joined unique CDR3 amino acid sequences in every case where two of them were separated by a single Levenshtein edit. Published HIV-specific CDR3s (approximately 90 alpha, about 640 beta) and CMV-specific CDR3s (13 alpha, a few hundred beta) were compiled and searched for in the repertoires. Lower sequence numbers were not the cause of the decreased diversity in patients, as random subsampling to size-matched repertoires showed. Using fastp trimming at Q25 and MiXCR clonotype assembly, TCRdb reanalyzed the public sequencing data and kept in-frame beta chains. Rows are unified per CDR3 protein, each entry keeping the most common DNA and genes. The V and J calls follow TCRdb's processing rather than the paper's. This sample holds roughly 8,000 distinct CDR3 sequences; 10% were observed only once. The top ten clonotypes cover less than 25% of the sample.

The paper as a whole reports these results and caveats: Rare events from HIV-infected data received too much weight under size-matching, and comparisons were complicated by unequal numbers of distinct sequences between patients and controls. More CDR3s were shared between individuals among healthy controls than among HIV+ patients, as measured by Jaccard index and by the count of highly shared sequences. Alpha-beta chain pairing was not determined in the samples. Sequencing depth was restricted by the use of whole blood, which also prevented the dynamics of distinct T-cell subpopulations from being separated. Slight age and sex profile differences between the study cohorts did not explain the observed diversity differences. The apparent post-therapy recovery of the Gini index in HIV-infected patients was not reproduced in size-matched repertoire data. Processing was restricted to sixteen HIV-infected individuals, which the authors judged to be a major constraint on the generalizability of the findings. During therapy, a significant decrease in frequency was seen for HIV-associated CDR3s, whereas no significant change was found for CMV-associated CDR3s, although most of them became more frequent. Compared with controls, HIV-infected patients showed significantly different mean usage of eight alpha and eight beta V genes. Donor HLA types were not determined in the study. MAIT cell alpha-chain CDR3s were present at high frequency in healthy controls but severely depleted in HIV+ repertoires. Healthy control repertoires showed roughly threefold more distinct CDR3s and higher Shannon diversity than untreated HIV+ repertoires. Oligoclonality may be reflected in the significantly higher mean Gini indices of HIV-infected repertoires compared with controls.

This clonotype was picked up many times. No cognate antigen has been identified for it. One base away there is no much larger clone; base qualities are not given. Whole blood was used without cell fractionation, so the repertoire reflected all unsorted peripheral T cells. For RNA extraction, an approximately 2.3 ml sample of peripheral blood was drawn into Tempus tubes. The study enrolled HIV-infected adults who had not yet received antiretroviral therapy and were about to begin treatment, and it processed the first sixteen eligible patients. Patients were deemed ineligible for enrollment if they had febrile or AIDS-related illness, tumors, hepatitis B or C coinfection, immunomodulatory therapy, recent vaccination or treatment interruptions. Residual genomic DNA was removed with the TURBO-DNase kit and globin mRNA was depleted with GLOBINclear. Pretreatment blood from HIV-infected patients was collected just before antiretroviral therapy was started.

The CDR3 goes from the cysteine to the phenylalanine over 15 residues. CDR3 DNA only is kept here, 45 bases in frame from base 1. CDR1 MDHEN and CDR2 SYDVKM are derived from the germline V gene. Trimmed from V: 3 bases; trimmed from J: 3 bases; junction bases lacking a gene match: 7. The sequence derives from an adult with HIV infection. Here the chain combines TRBV28 and TRBJ2-7; 8 central bases correspond to TRBD1. The material sequenced was blood, taken before antiretroviral therapy. CDR3 loop: CASSFFPGGNYEQYF. The DNA sequence follows: TGTGCCAGCAGTTTTTTCCCAGGGGGCAACTACGAGCAGTACTTC.